The 19 T cell receptor beta chains below were found in one sample sequenced in a study of human T cells and chemical hapten exposure (dated by TCRdb to 2020 to 2023). Libraries were made using RACE. These reads were obtained on a NextSeq 500. The public reads were reprocessed in TCRdb via fastp at Q25 and MiXCR, keeping in-frame beta chains. Each CDR3 protein gets just one entry, which takes the most common genes and DNA from the rows behind it. Here the sample has around 150,000 distinct CDR3 sequences; 28% occur a single time. Roughly 2.2% of the sample belongs to the ten largest clones. The time point label for this specimen denotes: patch test 3, about 24 weeks after DPC sensitization. The treatment or condition label of this sample denotes: therapeutic diphenylcyclopropenone sensitization with weekly scalp DPC. The material sequenced was whole blood, taken in connection with sensitization to the hapten diphenylcyclopropenone (DPC). These receptors came from a woman aged 18-30 years with alopecia areata. Some clones in this sample may be carry-over from other donors' samples.

The chain links TRBV4-3 to TRBJ2-1; D might be TRBD1 (6 bases). Trimming removed 0 bases at V and 0 bases at J, with 12 bases between. CDR1 and CDR2 (germline): LGHNA, YSLEER. This CDR3 has 17 residues. The CDR3 DNA follows: TGCGCCAGCAGCCAAGAGGGAACAGGGAGCTCCTACAATGAGCAGTTCTTC. It codes for CASSQEGTGSSYNEQFF.

This chain joins TRBV12-3 or TRBV12-4 and TRBJ2-7; perhaps TRBD2 as D (5 bases). V was clipped by 2 bases and J by 4 bases, with 6 bases between them. CDR3 length: 12 residues. CDR3 bases: TGTGCCAGCAGTTTAAGGGAGTACGAGCAGTACTTC. This codes for CASSLREYEQYF.

The sample holds a few counts of this clonotype. The rearrangement uses TRBV2 and TRBJ1-1; tentative D call: TRBD1 (5 bases). Germline-derived CDR1 and CDR2 are SNHLY and FYNNEI. Trimming cost V 8 bases and J 4 bases, with 17 bases left between them. The CDR3 is 14 residues long. For the CDR3, the DNA is TGTGCCAGCGACACAGGTCTAATTCGCACTGAAGCTTTCTTT. This sequence encodes CASDTGLIRTEAFF.

J is TRBJ2-5 and V is TRBV6-4; the match to TRBD2 covers 10 bases. The CDR3 is 15 amino acids. J gave up 5 bases and V 3 bases, and 6 bases lay outside the gene matches. Per the germline V gene, CDR1 is MRHNA and CDR2 is SNTAGT. The CDR3 spells CASSEVAGGGETQYF. As DNA, the CDR3 is TGTGCCAGCAGTGAAGTAGCGGGAGGCGGGGAGACCCAGTACTTC.

The J gene is TRBJ2-1, the V gene TRBV15; D remains ambiguous. CDR3 length: 13 residues. Germline CDR1 reads LNHNV; CDR2 reads YYDKDF (reference sequence). Trimming left V 6 bases short and J 5 bases short, with 11 bases between. CDR3 sequence (DNA): TGTGCCACCAGAATAAGGGCCAACAATGAGCAGTTCTTC. It specifies CATRIRANNEQFF.

This clonotype has a count of ten or more. The chain joins TRBV6-2 or TRBV6-3 to TRBJ1-5; D remains unclear. Trimming took 1 base from V and 0 from J, leaving 1 base between them. From germline, CDR1 is MNHEY and CDR2 SVGEGT. The CDR3 totals 13 residues. The CDR3 reads CASSYYSNQPQHF. CDR3 nucleotide sequence: TGTGCCAGCAGTTACTATAGCAATCAGCCCCAGCATTTT.

The chain uses TRBV7-2 and TRBJ1-2, with a possible D match to TRBD1 (6 bases). Trimming removed 0 bases from V and 6 bases from J, with 11 bases in between. Germline lookup yields CDR1 SGHTA and CDR2 FQGNSA. This CDR3 contains 14 residues. CDR3 sequence (DNA): TGTGCCAGCAGCTTAGCGCAGGGGAGGGATGGCTACACCTTC. Translation gives CASSLAQGRDGYTF.

In its sample, this clonotype was seen a few times. The V call is TRBV29-1, the J call TRBJ2-7, with D possibly matching TRBD1 (6 bases). Germline CDR1 SQVTM, CDR2 ANQGSEA. V lost 2 bases, J lost 3 bases, and 8 bases lay in between. This CDR3 comprises 12 residues. CDR3: CSVESGVYEQYF. In DNA form, the CDR3 reads TGCAGCGTTGAATCAGGGGTCTACGAGCAGTACTTC.

This clonotype was counted once. The genes are TRBV2 and TRBJ2-1; D not resolved. Germline lookup yields CDR1 SNHLY and CDR2 FYNNEI. Trimming removed 4 bases from V and 4 bases from J, with 11 bases in between. The CDR3 has 14 amino acids. This chain's CDR3 is CASSGATLYNEQFF. CDR3 bases: TGTGCCAGCAGTGGGGCGACCCTGTACAATGAGCAGTTCTTC.

This clonotype showed up just a few times. The chain recombines TRBV10-3 with TRBJ1-1; D is ambiguous. Germline V gene sequence: CDR1 ENHRY, CDR2 SYGVKD. This CDR3 comprises 14 residues. V lost 0 bases and J 1 base, leaving 6 bases between the germline ends. This CDR3 reads CAISESFGNTEAFF. CDR3 DNA sequence: TGTGCCATCAGTGAGTCGTTCGGGAACACTGAAGCTTTCTTT.

This clonotype was counted only a few times. The rearrangement joins TRBV6-2 or TRBV6-3 to TRBJ2-7, with 9 bases that match TRBD1. Germline values: CDR1 MNHEY, CDR2 SVGEGT. There are 13 residues in the CDR3. V lost 9 bases and J lost 0; bases outside the gene matches: 3. The CDR3 DNA reads as TGTGCCAGAGGGACAGGGTACTCCTACGAGCAGTACTTC. Residues: CARGTGYSYEQYF.

The chain recombines TRBV3-1 with TRBJ1-5, with D unresolved. CDR3 length equals 16 residues. V gave up 1 base and J gave up 7 bases, with 17 bases separating them. CDR1 is LGHDT, CDR2 YNNKEL, per germline (reference sequence). This CDR3 is CASSQAGTPDGQPQHF. The CDR3 region has the DNA TGTGCCAGCAGCCAAGCTGGAACCCCAGACGGGCAGCCCCAGCATTTT.

In this sample, this clonotype turned up a few times. The CDR3 nucleotides read TGCGCCAGCAGCCTTGGACAGGATTGGGATACGCAGTATTTT. This translates into CASSLGQDWDTQYF. The rearrangement uses TRBV5-1 and TRBJ2-3; TRBD1 matches at 7 bases. Germline CDR1 is SGHRS and CDR2 is YFSETQ. Trimming took 4 bases from V and 6 from J; bases not matched to a gene: 8. This CDR3 has 14 amino acids.

This clonotype was picked up a small number of times. This chain joins TRBV13 and TRBJ2-7; no definite D call. CDR1 is PRHDT and CDR2 is FYEKMQ in the germline V gene (reference sequence). With 0 bases removed from V and 3 bases from J, the gap between germline ends came to 6 bases. CDR3 length: 13 amino acids. The CDR3 sequence is CASSLGTNYEQYF. Here the CDR3 DNA reads TGTGCCAGCAGCTTAGGGACAAACTACGAGCAGTACTTC.

This chain connects TRBV6-2 or TRBV6-3 to TRBJ2-7; no clear D. This CDR3 contains 11 residues. V was clipped by 7 bases and J by 2 bases, with 6 bases between them. CDR1 and CDR2 (germline): MNHEY, SVGEGT. CDR3 amino acids: CASIPPYEQYF. Written as DNA, the CDR3 is TGTGCCAGCATACCACCCTACGAGCAGTACTTC.

This clonotype appeared a few times. The chain carries TRBV7-2 and TRBJ2-3; D remains ambiguous. Germline lookup yields CDR1 SGHTA and CDR2 FQGNSA. Trimming removed 5 bases at V and 2 bases at J, with 8 bases between. The CDR3 is made up of 13 amino acids. The CDR3 spells CASSQEYTDTQYF. CDR3 sequence (DNA): TGTGCCAGCAGCCAAGAATACACAGATACGCAGTATTTT.

The gene calls are TRBV4-3 and TRBJ2-2, with D unclear. This CDR3 region has 15 residues. Germline CDR1 is LGHNA and CDR2 is YSLEER. V was trimmed by 0 bases and J by 2 bases, leaving 7 bases between them. The CDR3, as DNA: TGCGCCAGCAGCCAAGACTCACGCAACACCGGGGAGCTGTTTTTT. It translates to CASSQDSRNTGELFF.

This clonotype was seen many times. The chain links TRBV29-1 to TRBJ1-1; possible D gene TRBD1, 5 bases. V shed 1 base and J shed 12 bases, with 21 bases lying between them. CDR1 is SQVTM, CDR2 ANQGSEA, per germline. The CDR3 is made up of 14 amino acids. For the CDR3, the DNA is TGCAGCGTTGAAGTCCGGGAGAGGGGACGCTGGACTTTCTTT. It translates to CSVEVRERGRWTFF.

This clonotype was seen only a few times. The chain employs TRBV29-1 and TRBJ1-1; tentative D call: TRBD1 (5 bases). The CDR3 length is 13 residues. In germline, CDR1 is SQVTM, CDR2 ANQGSEA. V lost 7 bases and J lost 0, with 12 bases in between. CDR3 DNA sequence: TGCAGCGCCGTGGGGGTCATGAACACTGAAGCTTTCTTT. This encodes CSAVGVMNTEAFF.